Listed below are T cell receptor beta chains from one sample, sequenced in a study of cytomegalovirus exposure and HLA in healthy donors. Only in-frame clones appear in the TCRdb table, and some are missing; sequencing was by immunoSEQ multiplex PCR. The data contain about 160,000 clones, around 92% of them singletons. The sample taken for sequencing was PBMCs. These receptors all stem from a man between 18 and 29 years old in good health and CMV-seropositive. The CDR3 runs from the conserved cysteine through the conserved F or W. The D gene is left open where the match is weak.

>NA|TRBV7-9|TRBJ1-1
CASSLEQGGTEAFF
TGTGCCAGCAGCTTAGAGCAGGGAGGGACTGAAGCTTTCTTT
>TRBD2|TRBV2|TRBJ2-1
CASSESGGGSYNEQFF
TGTGCCAGCAGTGAGTCTGGGGGAGGGTCCTACAATGAGCAGTTCTTC
>NA|TRBV11-2|TRBJ2-7
CASSLGPGRSYEQYF
TGTGCCAGCAGCTTAGGCCCTGGGCGCTCCTACGAGCAGTACTTC
>NA|TRBV6-5|TRBJ2-5
CASRKNRVSETQYF
TGTGCCAGCAGGAAAAACAGGGTTTCTGAGACCCAGTACTTC
>NA|TRBV18|TRBJ1-2
CASSPNWTADSYTF
TGTGCCAGCTCACCAAATTGGACAGCCGATAGCTACACCTTC
>NA|TRBV27|TRBJ1-2
CASSLSSGYGYTF
TGTGCCAGCAGTTTATCGTCCGGCTATGGCTACACCTTC
>TRBD2|TRBV2|TRBJ2-7
CAITTGTSVSYEQYF
TGTGCCATCACGACCGGGACTAGCGTATCCTACGAGCAGTACTTC
>NA|TRBV7-6|TRBJ1-1
CASSQRRGLMNTEAFF
TGTGCCAGCAGCCAACGGAGGGGTCTAATGAACACTGAAGCTTTCTTT
>TRBD2|TRBV4-1|TRBJ2-7
CASSQKLAGVGSYEQYF
TGCGCCAGCAGCCAAAAATTAGCGGGAGTTGGATCCTACGAGCAGTACTTC
>TRBD2|TRBV6-1|TRBJ2-1
CASSEALSSGGTFF
TGTGCCAGCAGTGAAGCGCTTTCGAGCGGGGGAACGTTCTTC